The clone carrying this TCR beta chain was observed a handful of times. Its antigen is unknown. These data belong to a study of shared clonotypes between healthy human individuals. The repertoire was sequenced with immunoSEQ multiplex PCR; TCRdb's copy has only in-frame clones and lacks some. This sample has 300,000 or so clones, with under 80% found just once. Germline-derived CDR1 and CDR2 are SGHAT and FQNNGV. J gave up 0 bases and V 6 bases, and 12 bases lay outside the gene matches. There are 18 residues in the CDR3. General study findings and limits: Owing to a small donor count, the genetic and exposure-history diversity represented was limited.

Caucasian adults living in Nashville, Tennessee, provided all samples. The split of CD4+ cells yielded CD45RA+ naive and CD45RA-negative memory subsets. The TCR sequence derives from a man under 40 in good health. This chain uses TRBV11-2 with TRBJ2-2; 8 bases line up with TRBD2. The sequencing sample was made of memory CD4+ T cells sorted from blood. Subset specified: CD45RA-negative fraction. DNA for the CDR3: TGTGCCAGCAGAAGCCCCGGCCGAGCGGGAGCGAACACCGGGGAGCTGTTTTTT. Translation gives CASRSPGRAGANTGELFF.